Shown below are 9 T cell receptor beta chains from a single sample sequenced in a study of T cells in Graves' hyperthyroidism and ophthalmopathy. Researchers amplified the TCR beta CDR3 regions from RNA transcripts. First-round RT-PCR of the TCR CDR3 relied on the HTBI primer set. TCRdb re-called the multiplex PCR reads with MiXCR, one entry per CDR3 protein. Of some 620,000 distinct CDR3 sequences listed, roughly 15% are singletons. Sequencing was done on a sample of blood. All receptors come from a woman in her twenties or thirties with Graves' hyperthyroidism.

This clonotype has a handful of counts. This rearrangement joins TRBV16 to TRBJ1-1; TRBD1 matches at 9 bases. J lost 4 bases, V lost 5 bases, and 8 bases had no gene match. CDR1 is KGHSY and CDR2 is FQNENV in the germline V gene. CDR3 size: 15 residues. CDR3 in DNA: TGTGCCAGCAGCGAAGCACAGGGGGCTGCCACTGAAGCTTTCTTT. Protein: CASSEAQGAATEAFF.

This clonotype has ten or more counts. The V call is TRBV6-1, the J call TRBJ2-1; 7 bases fit TRBD1. This CDR3 has 16 amino acids. Germline V gene lookup returns CDR1 MNHNS and CDR2 SASEGT. Losses at the gene ends were 2 bases for V and 3 bases for J; bases not matched to a gene: 7. The CDR3 reads CASSEYDRVDYNEQFF. CDR3 coding DNA: TGTGCCAGCAGTGAATACGACAGGGTTGACTACAATGAGCAGTTCTTC.

This clonotype was seen at least ten times. The CDR3 nucleotides are TGTGCCAGCAGCCTCAGAGTAAGCGCTAACTATGGCTACACCTTC. Its protein is CASSLRVSANYGYTF. The rearrangement links TRBV2 to TRBJ1-2, with D unclear. Germline V gene sequence: CDR1 SNHLY, CDR2 FYNNEI. Trimming took 6 bases from V and 0 from J, leaving 14 bases between them. CDR3 length: 15 residues.

This clonotype has only a few counts. The chain joins TRBV5-5 to TRBJ2-7, with D hard to call. Trimming removed 2 bases from V and 2 bases from J, with 8 bases in between. CDR1 is SGHKS and CDR2 is YYEKEE in the germline V gene (reference sequence). This CDR3 spans 13 amino acids. CDR3 protein: CASSLTVTYEQYF. The CDR3 nucleotides are TGTGCCAGCAGCTTAACAGTTACCTACGAGCAGTACTTC.

The V and J genes are TRBV6-2 or TRBV6-3 and TRBJ2-7; 8 positions match TRBD2. Trimming removed 2 bases from V and 2 bases from J; junction bases left unmatched: 5. CDR3 size: 15 residues. In germline, CDR1 is MNHEY, CDR2 SVGEGT. CDR3 loop: CASSYPSGLTYEQYF. In DNA, the CDR3 is TGTGCCAGCAGTTACCCTAGCGGGCTTACCTACGAGCAGTACTTC.

The sample holds a few counts of this clonotype. This chain uses TRBV12-3 or TRBV12-4 with TRBJ1-5, with 10 bases lining up with TRBD1. The CDR3 is 14 residues long. V trimming: 6 bases; J trimming: 5 bases; junction bases outside the gene matches: 4. The CDR3 region has the DNA TGTGCCAGCAGGGAGACAGGGGGCGATCAGCCCCAGCATTTT. The encoded protein is CASRETGGDQPQHF.

This clonotype was seen repeatedly, ten times or more. The chain links TRBV12-3 or TRBV12-4 to TRBJ2-1; D is uncertain. Trimming removed 1 base at V and 4 bases at J, with 8 bases between. This CDR3 comprises 14 residues. CDR3 sequence (DNA): TGTGCCAGCAGTTTAGAAGGGCCGTACAATGAGCAGTTCTTC. It specifies CASSLEGPYNEQFF.

This clonotype was detected many times. V and J are TRBV7-2 and TRBJ2-3; 10 nucleotides match TRBD2. The V segment lost 3 bases and the J segment 5 bases; nucleotides outside the gene matches: 11. CDR1 is SGHTA, CDR2 FQGNSA, per germline. The CDR3 totals 17 residues. The chain's CDR3 is CASSFLASGSDVDTQYF. The CDR3 DNA sequence: TGTGCCAGCAGCTTCCTGGCTAGCGGGAGCGACGTAGATACGCAGTATTTT.

V is TRBV6-1 and J is TRBJ2-3; 8 nucleotides match TRBD2. The CDR3 runs to 17 residues. V trimming: 2 bases; J trimming: 2 bases; junction bases outside the gene matches: 9. The germline CDR1 and CDR2 sequences are MNHNS and SASEGT. DNA of the CDR3: TGTGCCAGCAGTGAAAGGGGCGGGGGGCCGATCACAGATACGCAGTATTTT. Its protein product is CASSERGGGPITDTQYF.